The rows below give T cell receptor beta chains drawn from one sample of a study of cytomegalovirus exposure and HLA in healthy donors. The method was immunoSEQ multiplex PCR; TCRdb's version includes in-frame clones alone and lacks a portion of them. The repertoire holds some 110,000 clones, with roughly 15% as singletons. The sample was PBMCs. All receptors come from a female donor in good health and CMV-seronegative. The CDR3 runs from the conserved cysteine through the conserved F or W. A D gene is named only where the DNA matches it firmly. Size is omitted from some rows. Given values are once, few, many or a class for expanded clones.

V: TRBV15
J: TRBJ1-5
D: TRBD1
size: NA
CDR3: CATSRDRDRAKHF
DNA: TGTGCCACCAGCAGAGATAGGGACAGGGCTAAACATTTT

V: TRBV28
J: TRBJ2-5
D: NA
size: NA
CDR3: CASSTQQGIQETQYF
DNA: TGTGCCAGCAGTACTCAACAGGGAATACAAGAGACCCAGTACTTC

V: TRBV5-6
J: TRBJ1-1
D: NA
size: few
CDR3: CASSLIRRAMNTEAFF
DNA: TGTGCCAGCAGCTTGATCCGCAGGGCTATGAACACTGAAGCTTTCTTT

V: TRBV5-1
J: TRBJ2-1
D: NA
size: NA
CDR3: CASSLDLSSYNEQFF
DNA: TGCGCCAGCAGCCTTGACTTGAGCTCCTACAATGAGCAGTTCTTC

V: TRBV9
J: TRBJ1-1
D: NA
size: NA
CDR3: CASSVDGLGDTEAFF
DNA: TGTGCCAGCAGCGTAGATGGGCTAGGGGACACTGAAGCTTTCTTT

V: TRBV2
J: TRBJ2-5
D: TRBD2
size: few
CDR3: CASSVAGGVETQYF
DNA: TGTGCCAGCAGTGTAGCGGGGGGGGTGGAGACCCAGTACTTC

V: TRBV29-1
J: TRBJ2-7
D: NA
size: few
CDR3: CSVDGGSYEQYF
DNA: TGCAGCGTTGACGGGGGCTCCTACGAGCAGTACTTC

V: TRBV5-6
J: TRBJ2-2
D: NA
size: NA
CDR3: CASSWSAGELFF
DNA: TGTGCCAGCAGCTGGAGTGCCGGGGAGCTGTTTTTT

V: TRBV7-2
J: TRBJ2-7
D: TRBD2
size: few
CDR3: CASLKAPGGYEQYF
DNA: TGTGCCAGCCTCAAAGCACCGGGGGGGTACGAGCAGTACTTC

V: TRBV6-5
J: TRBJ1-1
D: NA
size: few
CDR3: CASRTLGLNTEAFF
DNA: TGTGCCAGCAGGACATTAGGCCTGAACACTGAAGCTTTCTTT

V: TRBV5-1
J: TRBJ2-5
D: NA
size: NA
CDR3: CASSLSLASGQETQYF
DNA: TGCGCCAGCAGCTTGTCTCTAGCAAGTGGTCAAGAGACCCAGTACTTC

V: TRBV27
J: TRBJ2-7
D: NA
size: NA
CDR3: CASSSLPRGEQYF
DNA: TGTGCCAGCAGCTCCTTGCCGCGGGGCGAGCAGTACTTC

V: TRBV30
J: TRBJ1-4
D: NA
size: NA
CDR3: CAWRHTGEKLFF
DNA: TGTGCCTGGAGGCATACAGGTGAAAAACTGTTTTTT

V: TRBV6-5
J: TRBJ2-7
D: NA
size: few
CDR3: CASSYPGAGRYEQYF
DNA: TGTGCCAGCAGTTACCCAGGGGCAGGTCGATACGAGCAGTACTTC

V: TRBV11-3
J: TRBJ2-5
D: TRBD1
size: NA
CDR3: CASSPGFGTGVGETQYF
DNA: TGTGCCAGCAGCCCAGGGTTCGGTACAGGGGTGGGGGAGACCCAGTACTTC

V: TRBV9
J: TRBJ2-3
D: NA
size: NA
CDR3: CASSVGPGEDTQYF
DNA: TGTGCCAGCAGCGTAGGGCCTGGAGAGGATACGCAGTATTTT

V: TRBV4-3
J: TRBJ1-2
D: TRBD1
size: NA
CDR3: CASSQARTGGGYGYTF
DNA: TGCGCCAGCAGCCAAGCCCGGACAGGTGGAGGGTATGGCTACACCTTC

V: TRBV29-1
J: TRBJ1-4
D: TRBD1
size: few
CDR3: CSVDRGGEKLFF
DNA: TGCAGCGTCGACAGGGGGGGTGAAAAACTGTTTTTT

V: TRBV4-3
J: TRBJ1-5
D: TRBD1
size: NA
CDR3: CASSQDRLGTANQPQHF
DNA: TGCGCCAGCAGCCAAGATAGATTAGGGACAGCGAATCAGCCCCAGCATTTT

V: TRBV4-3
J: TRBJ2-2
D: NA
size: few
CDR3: CASSPPPGRRGEGELFF
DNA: TGCGCCAGCAGCCCCCCACCGGGACGGAGGGGAGAAGGGGAGCTGTTTTTT